These 14 T cell receptor beta chains originate from one sample sequenced in a study of cytomegalovirus exposure and HLA in healthy donors. This PCR relied on a set of 60 Vbeta primers and 13 Jbeta primers. The assay was immunoSEQ multiplex PCR, and TCRdb's table has in-frame clones only and misses some. The repertoire holds around 120,000 clones, with less than 75% as singletons. Sample: PBMCs. The origin of the receptors is a middle-aged woman in good health and CMV-seronegative.

The rearrangement links TRBV7-9 to TRBJ2-5, with D possibly matching TRBD1 (5 bases). The CDR3 has 16 amino acids. V dropped 5 bases and J dropped 5 bases, with 21 bases sitting between them. Germline V gene data show CDR1 as SEHNR and CDR2 as FQNEAQ (reference sequence). DNA for the CDR3: TGTGCCAGCAGCCCGGGCCAGGGTGGGTACTGGGAGACCCAGTACTTC. Amino acids: CASSPGQGGYWETQYF. Full variable domain (rest looked up from reference TRBV7-9 and TRBJ2-5): DTGVSQNPRHKITKRGQNVTFRCDPISEHNRLYWYRQTLGQGPEFLTYFQNEAQLEKSRLLSDRFSAERPKGSFSTLEIQRTEQGDSAMYLCASSPGQGGYWETQYFGPGTRLLVL.

J is TRBJ2-5 and V is TRBV7-9, with 8 bases fitting TRBD1. The V and J ends lost 6 bases and 1 base, in that order; junction bases with no gene match: 4. Germline CDR1 reads SEHNR; CDR2 reads FQNEAQ (reference sequence). The CDR3 has 14 residues. The CDR3 region is CASRPTGGQETQYF. CDR3 in DNA: TGTGCCAGCAGGCCTACAGGGGGCCAAGAGACCCAGTACTTC.

This chain connects TRBV14 to TRBJ1-1, with D perhaps TRBD1 (5 bases). This CDR3 is built from 13 residues. Deletions cut 6 bases from V and 3 bases from J, with 11 bases between. CDR1 is SGHDN and CDR2 is FVKESK in the germline V gene. The CDR3 DNA reads as TGTGCCAGCAGAAAGGACATTTACACTGAAGCTTTCTTT. It translates to CASRKDIYTEAFF. Full variable domain (rest looked up from reference TRBV14 and TRBJ1-1): EAGVTQFPSHSVIEKGQTVTLRCDPISGHDNLYWYRRVMGKEIKFLLHFVKESKQDESGMPNNRFLAERTGGTYSTLKVQPAELEDSGVYFCASRKDIYTEAFFGQGTRLTVV.

This clone was counted a few times. The chain has TRBV12-5 and TRBJ1-2; D possibly corresponds to TRBD1 (6 bases). V shed 7 bases and J shed 3 bases, with 12 bases lying between them. The CDR3 loop spans 13 amino acids. Germline values: CDR1 LGHNT, CDR2 FRNRAP. This CDR3 reads CASARGGYYGYTF. In DNA, the CDR3 is TGTGCTAGTGCCCGCGGGGGCTACTATGGCTACACCTTC.

This clone was detected a few times. The chain has TRBV4-2 and TRBJ1-3, with D perhaps matching TRBD1 (6 bases). Trimming cost V 0 bases and J 1 base, with 13 bases left between them. The CDR3 spans 17 residues. Germline V lookup: CDR1 LGHNA, CDR2 YNFKEQ. The CDR3 bases are TGTGCCAGCAGCCAAGACTATGGGGGCGCGTCTGGAAACACCATATATTTT. Encoded protein: CASSQDYGGASGNTIYF.

The rearrangement links TRBV7-9 to TRBJ1-5; TRBD1 matches at 11 bases. V lost 4 bases, J lost 6 bases, and 5 bases stayed unmatched. Germline V gene data show CDR1 as SEHNR and CDR2 as FQNEAQ (reference sequence). The CDR3 has 15 residues. The CDR3 DNA reads as TGTGCCAGCAGCTCAGGACAGGGGGCCGGTCAGCCCCAGCATTTT. Encoded protein: CASSSGQGAGQPQHF.

This rearrangement joins TRBV10-3 to TRBJ1-2; the D gene is possibly TRBD1 (6 bases). There are 15 residues in the CDR3. The germline CDR1 and CDR2 sequences are ENHRY and SYGVKD. V was pared by 0 bases and J by 2 bases, with 10 bases between. CDR3 sequence reads: CAISESPGANYGYTF. In DNA, the CDR3 is TGTGCCATCAGTGAGTCCCCAGGGGCGAACTATGGCTACACCTTC.

The chain is built from TRBV9 and TRBJ2-1; the match to TRBD2 covers 15 bases. Unmatched junction bases numbered 8, after V lost 3 bases and J lost 7 bases. This CDR3 comprises 17 residues. Germline CDR1 reads SGDLS; CDR2 reads YYNGEE. Here the CDR3 DNA reads TGTGCCAGCAGCGCCGGGACTAGCGGGGGGTTTAAGAATGAGCAGTTCTTC. Amino acids: CASSAGTSGGFKNEQFF. The full variable domain, completed using reference TRBV9 and TRBJ2-1, is DSGVTQTPKHLITATGQRVTLRCSPRSGDLSVYWYQQSLDQGLQFLIQYYNGEERAKGNILERFSAQQFPDLHSELNLSSLELGDSALYFCASSAGTSGGFKNEQFFGPGTRLTVL.

This clone was observed once. The same CDR3 also results from other DNA sequences found in this sample. The chain has TRBV4-1 and TRBJ2-5; 7 nucleotides align to TRBD1. V gave up 5 bases and J gave up 14 bases; unmatched junction bases: 8. This CDR3 contains 11 residues. Germline-derived CDR1 and CDR2 are MGHRA and YSYEKL. CDR3 sequence reads: CASSYRDRVYF. DNA of the CDR3: TGCGCCAGCAGCTACCGGGACAGAGTCTACTTC.

V usage is TRBV7-8 and J usage is TRBJ2-7; tentative D call: TRBD2 (5 bases). The CDR3 has 12 residues. V lost 5 bases and J 4 bases, leaving 9 bases between the germline ends. The germline V gene encodes CDR1 SGHVS and CDR2 FQNEAQ. The CDR3 nucleotides are TGTGCCAGCAGCGACTACCGATACGAGCAGTACTTC. Its protein product is CASSDYRYEQYF.

The genes are TRBV5-5 and TRBJ1-4; D perhaps matches TRBD1 (5 bases). Germline CDR1 SGHKS, CDR2 YYEKEE (reference sequence). The ends were cut back, 5 bases at V and 3 bases at J, with 14 bases in the middle. The CDR3 has 15 amino acids. Here the CDR3 reads CASSPGGVANEKLFF. The CDR3 DNA is TGTGCCAGCAGTCCTGGGGGGGTAGCTAATGAAAAACTGTTTTTT.

This chain connects TRBV2 to TRBJ1-1, with TRBD1 matching over 9 bases. The CDR3 totals 14 residues. After removal of 5 bases from V and 1 base from J, the junction contained 2 bases not matched to a gene. From germline, CDR1 is SNHLY and CDR2 FYNNEI. The CDR3 spells CASSWGQGNTEAFF. CDR3 nucleotides: TGTGCCAGCAGTTGGGGACAGGGGAACACTGAAGCTTTCTTT.

The chain has TRBV19 and TRBJ1-1, with D tentatively TRBD1 (5 bases). V shed 5 bases and J shed 1 base, with 11 bases lying between them. The germline V gene encodes CDR1 LNHDA and CDR2 SQIVND (reference sequence). The CDR3 runs 14 residues. The CDR3 bases are TGTGCCAGTAGTGTCATTCAGGGGAACACTGAAGCTTTCTTT. It translates to CASSVIQGNTEAFF. Using reference TRBV19 and TRBJ1-1 for the parts outside the CDR3, the full variable domain is DGGITQSPKYLFRKEGQNVTLSCEQNLNHDAMYWYRQDPGQGLRLIYYSQIVNDFQKGDIAEGYSVSREKKESFPLTVTSAQKNPTAFYLCASSVIQGNTEAFFGQGTRLTVV.

The chain joins TRBV7-2 to TRBJ2-7; 11 bases fit TRBD2. Germline trimming cut 5 bases from V and 2 bases from J; bases unmatched to any gene: 14. The CDR3 length is 18 residues. Germline V gives CDR1 SGHTA, CDR2 FQGNSA. The DNA for the CDR3 is TGTGCCAGCAGCCTAAGGGGTCTAGCGGGAGGTCCGACCTACGAGCAGTACTTC. Protein sequence: CASSLRGLAGGPTYEQYF.